This T cell receptor (beta chain) was captured by sequencing in a study of follicular helper T cells after annual influenza vaccination. Concerning this clone itself: Its target is unknown.

TCRB sequencing was done at Survey resolution level. Sequencing used immunoSEQ multiplex PCR; TCRdb keeps in-frame clones, though not all of them. Of more than 4,000 clones in the sample, roughly 82% were seen once. The time point: 2015-2016 season, 7 days after influenza vaccination. Study results and caveats: Day 7 ICOS+CD38+ clones were most often found later in ICOS-CD38- cTfh cells.

The source material was CXCR5+ CD38- circulating T follicular helper cells from blood, sampled 7 days after influenza vaccination. Subset given: circulating Tfh, non-naive CD4+CXCR5+PD-1+ (ICOS+CD38+ or ICOS-CD38-). This receptor was identified in an adult who received the influenza vaccine.

The CDR3 loop is CASSSAQGLGNTEAFF. DNA for the CDR3: TGCGCCAGCAGTTCGGCCCAAGGGTTGGGTAACACTGAAGCTTTCTTT. V and J are TRBV5-1 and TRBJ1-1, with no clear D. The CDR3 has 16 amino acids. V lost 5 bases and J 2 bases, leaving 19 bases between the germline ends. CDR1 and CDR2 (germline): SGHRS, YFSETQ.